At least ten counts were recorded for the clone carrying this T cell receptor (beta chain). The sample originates from a study of neurological immune-mediated disorders. TCRdb reanalysed the 5' RACE reads using MiXCR and keeps one entry per CDR3 protein. This table has about 31,000 distinct CDR3 sequences, around 16% appearing once. Indicated time point: technical triplicate 3. V was clipped by 5 bases and J by 7 bases, with 11 bases between them. CDR1 is MNHNY and CDR2 is SVGAGI in the germline V gene (reference sequence). The CDR3 sequence is 13 residues long. The chain carries TRBV6-6 and TRBJ2-2; D gene ambiguous. Sequenced sample: CD4+ T cells from blood. This TCR came from a female donor with HTLV-1-associated myelopathy (HAM/TSP). The CDR3 region is CASSEDRSGELFF. CDR3 DNA sequence: TGTGCCAGCAGTGAGGACCGGAGCGGGGAGCTGTTTTTT.